A single sample is the source of the 26 T cell receptor beta chains below, sequenced in a study of shared clonotypes between healthy human individuals (TCRdb year 2020). The library came from the immunoSEQ multiplex PCR assay. The immuneACCESS repertoire file appears here via TCRdb, limited to in-frame rearrangements. These files lack a portion of the clones; in checked studies, under half of the deficit traces to unresolved V genes, and the cause of the others is not known. Within this sample are fewer than 650,000 clones, with roughly four fifths of them counted one time only. Jointly, the top ten make up 12% of the sample. The sequenced material came from PBMCs. The receptors originated from a woman in her forties in good health. Some clones in this sample may be carry-over from other donors' samples.

Worth noting for this clone: A read error is likely here: a far larger clone is one base away. This rearrangement joins TRBV29-1 to TRBJ2-5; D possibly corresponds to TRBD2 (6 bases). Germline V gene lookup returns CDR1 SQVTM and CDR2 ANQGSEA. The V gene lost 8 bases and the J gene lost 1 base, with 14 bases spanning the gap. There are 13 residues in the CDR3. The CDR3 region is CSMGGWAQETQYF. In DNA, the CDR3 is TGCAGCATGGGGGGTTGGGCCCAAGAGACCCAGTACTTC. The entire variable domain, with the rest obtained from reference TRBV29-1 and TRBJ2-5, is as follows: SAVISQKPSRDICQRGTSLTIQCQVDSQVTMMFWYRQQPGQSLTLIATANQGSEATYESGFVIDKFPISRPNLTFSTLTVSNMSPEDSSIYLCSMGGWAQETQYFGPGTRLLVL.

With regard to this clone: A read error is the likely source, as a far larger clone sits one nucleotide away. The V gene is TRBV25-1, the J gene TRBJ2-2; TRBD1 matches 7 bases. Germline-derived CDR1 and CDR2 are MGHDK and SYGVNS. The CDR3 has 14 amino acids. CDR3 protein: CASSEYEGAGELLF. For the CDR3, the DNA is TGTGCCAGCAGTGAATATGAGGGGGCCGGGGAGCTGCTTTTT.

The J gene is TRBJ1-4, the V gene TRBV4-2; no firm D call. The CDR3 runs to 12 residues. The germline CDR1 and CDR2 sequences are LGHNA and YNFKEQ. Trimming removed 4 bases at V and 6 bases at J, with 6 bases between. The CDR3 loop is CASSPTDEKLFF. In DNA, the CDR3 is TGTGCCAGCAGCCCAACAGATGAAAAACTGTTTTTT.

The gene calls are TRBV2 and TRBJ2-2; possibly TRBD1 or TRBD2 for D (6 bases each). CDR3 size: 15 residues. Per the germline V gene, CDR1 is SNHLY and CDR2 is FYNNEI. V lost 4 bases, J lost 5 bases, and 14 bases lay in between. In nucleotides, the CDR3 is TGTGCCAGCAGTGCCATTGGGGGGCTGACCGGGGAGCTGTTTTTT. It is translated as CASSAIGGLTGELFF.

The chain recombines TRBV18 with TRBJ1-1, with D maybe TRBD1 (5 bases). CDR3 length equals 16 residues. Germline values: CDR1 KGHSH, CDR2 LQKENI. Trimming left V 3 bases short and J 6 bases short, with 20 bases between. The CDR3: CASSPRFDGGLSEAFF. In nucleotides, the CDR3 is TGTGCCAGCTCACCGAGATTCGACGGGGGTCTCTCTGAAGCTTTCTTT. Complete variable domain (other parts from reference TRBV18 and TRBJ1-1): NAGVMQNPRHLVRRRGQEARLRCSPMKGHSHVYWYRQLPEEGLKFMVYLQKENIIDESGMPKERFSAEFPKEGPSILRIQQVVRGDSAAYFCASSPRFDGGLSEAFFGQGTRLTVV.

The V and J genes are TRBV7-2 and TRBJ2-1; D is ambiguous. This CDR3 region has 15 residues. V was trimmed by 2 bases and J by 3 bases, leaving 11 bases between them. The germline V gene encodes CDR1 SGHTA and CDR2 FQGNSA. For the CDR3, the DNA is TGTGCCAGCAGCTTAACCCTAGGGCTCTACAATGAGCAGTTCTTC. Translation gives CASSLTLGLYNEQFF.

The chain is built from TRBV11-3 and TRBJ1-1; a weak D match, TRBD1 (6 bases). The CDR3 is 13 amino acids. The V and J ends lost 5 bases and 5 bases respectively, with 12 bases between them. Germline V gene lookup returns CDR1 SGHNT and CDR2 YENEEA. CDR3 sequence: CASSMEQGTEAFF. CDR3 DNA: TGTGCCAGCAGCATGGAGCAGGGGACTGAAGCTTTCTTT.

This clone came up a few times. The chain recombines TRBV7-8 with TRBJ1-2; D gene unclear. Trimming took 6 bases from V and 3 from J, leaving 14 bases between them. CDR1 is SGHVS and CDR2 is FQNEAQ in the germline V gene. The CDR3 spans 14 residues. DNA for the CDR3: TGTGCCAGCAGTCCCACCGGGATGGACTATGGCTACACCTTC. It encodes CASSPTGMDYGYTF.

The J gene is TRBJ2-7, the V gene TRBV9, with 10 positions matching TRBD1. Trimming cost V 4 bases and J 2 bases; bases outside gene matches: 3. The CDR3 is 14 amino acids. Germline V gene data show CDR1 as SGDLS and CDR2 as YYNGEE. This chain's CDR3 is CASSPGTGAYEQYF. CDR3 sequence (DNA): TGTGCCAGCAGCCCAGGGACAGGGGCCTACGAGCAGTACTTC.

This chain joins TRBV27 and TRBJ1-1, with TRBD1 matching 7 bases. Germline V gene sequence: CDR1 MNHEY, CDR2 SMNVEV (reference sequence). J gave up 0 bases and V 10 bases, and 8 bases lay outside the gene matches. The length of the CDR3 is 14 residues. The CDR3 sequence is CAKLRDSMNTEAFF. CDR3 DNA sequence: TGTGCCAAACTCAGGGACAGCATGAACACTGAAGCTTTCTTT.

The chain links TRBV2 to TRBJ2-7, with TRBD1 identical over 7 bases. The CDR3 has 14 residues. Per the germline V gene, CDR1 is SNHLY and CDR2 is FYNNEI. V shed 3 bases and J 6 bases; nucleotides not matched to a gene: 8. CDR3 coding DNA: TGTGCCAGCAGTGACCAGGGGGTTCAGGGCGAGCAGTACTTC. Translation gives CASSDQGVQGEQYF.

Remarks on this clone: This may be a read error, as it is one base from a much larger clone. This chain joins TRBV5-4 and TRBJ1-2, with 7 bases aligning to TRBD1. Germline trimming cut 0 bases from V and 3 bases from J; bases unmatched to any gene: 2. This CDR3 spans 14 amino acids. Germline loops: CDR1 SGHNT, CDR2 YYREEE (reference sequence). In DNA, the CDR3 is TGTGCCAGCAGCTTGGGACAGGGTGACTATGGCTACACCTTC. This encodes CASSLGQGDYGYTF. Supplemented by reference TRBV5-4 and TRBJ1-2, the full variable domain reads ETGVTQSPTHLIKTRGQQVTLRCSSQSGHNTVSWYQQALGQGPQFIFQYYREEENGRGNFPPRFSGLQFPNYSSELNVNALELDDSALYLCASSLGQGDYGYTFGSGTRLTVV.

This clone was observed once. The V gene is TRBV2, the J gene TRBJ2-2; no clear D gene. The CDR3 loop spans 15 amino acids. V lost 6 bases and J 4 bases, leaving 15 bases between the germline ends. Germline loops: CDR1 SNHLY, CDR2 FYNNEI. CDR3: CASRTSVAATGELFF. CDR3 nucleotide sequence: TGTGCCAGCAGGACCTCGGTCGCGGCCACCGGGGAGCTGTTTTTT.

The genes are TRBV19 and TRBJ2-1, with unresolved D. The germline V gene encodes CDR1 LNHDA and CDR2 SQIVND (reference sequence). With 3 bases removed from V and 2 bases from J, the gap between germline ends came to 11 bases. The CDR3 covers 15 residues. The CDR3 loop reads CASSIYADTYNEQFF. The CDR3, as DNA: TGTGCCAGTAGTATCTACGCGGATACCTACAATGAGCAGTTCTTC.

The rearrangement uses TRBV6-4 and TRBJ2-7; 8 nucleotides match TRBD2. The CDR3 length is 18 residues. Looked up from germline, CDR1 is MRHNA and CDR2 is SNTAGT. The junction had 18 bases not matched to a gene; V was cut back by 3 bases and J by 5 bases. The CDR3 nucleotides read TGTGCCAGCAGTGAATACGAGCGGGAGTCTCCGGGGGCCGACGAGCAGTACTTC. Translated: CASSEYERESPGADEQYF.

Of note for this clone: A far bigger clonotype differs at one base, so this is likely a read error. The conserved final phenylalanine or tryptophan is absent from the CDR3, which likely points to a read error. The chain combines TRBV6-1 with TRBJ2-6; D is possibly TRBD2 (5 bases). Germline CDR1 and CDR2: MNHNS and SASEGT. The V end was cut by 2 bases, the J end by 0 bases, with 8 bases between. The CDR3 loop spans 16 amino acids. Here the CDR3 reads CASSELDFSGANVLTS. DNA of the CDR3: TGTGCCAGCAGTGAATTGGACTTCTCTGGGGCCAACGTCCTGACTTCC.

This clone came up a few times. The chain recombines TRBV10-2 with TRBJ2-7; 7 nucleotides match TRBD2. The CDR3 has 12 amino acids. From germline, CDR1 is WSHSY and CDR2 SAAADI. Unmatched junction bases numbered 0, after V lost 4 bases and J lost 3 bases. CDR3 amino acids: CASSGDYYEQYF. Here the CDR3 DNA reads TGCGCCAGCAGTGGGGACTACTACGAGCAGTACTTC.

The CDR3 region is CASSPDRSTDTQYF. Here the CDR3 DNA reads TGTGCCAGCAGCCCTGACCGTAGCACAGATACGCAGTATTTT. V gene TRBV6-6 combines with J gene TRBJ2-3; D gene unclear. V was trimmed by 6 bases and J by 0 bases, leaving 10 bases between them. There are 14 residues in the CDR3. Germline CDR1 reads MNHNY; CDR2 reads SVGAGI (reference sequence).

The chain uses TRBV7-2 and TRBJ2-2; 7 bases line up with TRBD2. Per the germline V gene, CDR1 is SGHTA and CDR2 is FQGNSA. J was trimmed by 3 bases and V by 2 bases; bases with no gene match: 3. This CDR3 is built from 15 residues. The CDR3 is CASSLKAGYTGELFF. CDR3 nucleotide sequence: TGTGCCAGCAGCTTAAAAGCGGGATACACCGGGGAGCTGTTTTTT.

CDR3 amino acids: CASSLGPGKGYEQYF. In nucleotides, the CDR3 is TGTGCCAGCAGCTTAGGTCCGGGTAAAGGCTACGAGCAGTACTTC. The chain combines TRBV7-3 with TRBJ2-7; D unresolved. This CDR3 is 15 amino acids long. Germline V gene lookup returns CDR1 SGHTA and CDR2 FQGTGA. Trimming removed 2 bases from V and 3 bases from J, with 14 bases in between.

The chain is built from TRBV7-2 and TRBJ2-7; 8 nucleotides line up with TRBD2. Per germline, CDR1 SGHTA and CDR2 FQGNSA. The V gene end was trimmed by 1 base and the J gene end by 7 bases; junction bases not matched to a gene: 6. The CDR3 consists of 14 residues. CDR3 region: CASSLGRLAMEQYF. The DNA of the CDR3 is TGTGCCAGCAGCTTAGGCAGACTAGCGATGGAGCAGTACTTC.

V and J are TRBV19 and TRBJ2-2; the D is unclear. The germline V gene has CDR1 LNHDA and CDR2 SQIVND (reference sequence). The CDR3 length is 14 residues. The ends were cut back, 5 bases at V and 2 bases at J, with 9 bases in the middle. The CDR3 sequence is CASSPGRNTGELFF. In DNA, the CDR3 is TGTGCCAGTAGTCCGGGTCGCAACACCGGGGAGCTGTTTTTT.

This clone was detected only a few times. The rearrangement links TRBV27 to TRBJ1-1; D uncertain. Trimming pared 7 bases from V and 1 base from J, leaving 19 bases between. The germline V gene encodes CDR1 MNHEY and CDR2 SMNVEV (reference sequence). The CDR3 runs to 16 residues. The CDR3 region is CASTSFPPPSNTEAFF. The CDR3 coding sequence is TGTGCCAGCACGTCCTTCCCACCTCCGTCGAACACTGAAGCTTTCTTT.

This chain joins TRBV29-1 and TRBJ2-5, with 7 nucleotides matching TRBD2. The CDR3 is 12 amino acids. Germline CDR1 and CDR2: SQVTM and ANQGSEA. Losses at the gene ends were 7 bases for V and 2 bases for J; bases not matched to a gene: 4. The CDR3 loop is CSAFGGQETQYF. The CDR3 DNA reads as TGCAGCGCCTTCGGGGGGCAAGAGACCCAGTACTTC.

The chain joins TRBV29-1 to TRBJ1-5, with a tentative D call TRBD1 (6 bases). Germline V gene lookup returns CDR1 SQVTM and CDR2 ANQGSEA. V dropped 6 bases and J dropped 0 bases, with 9 bases sitting between them. The CDR3 has 13 residues. CDR3 nucleotides: TGCAGCGTCACAGGGACTAGCAATCAGCCCCAGCATTTT. Translation gives CSVTGTSNQPQHF.

The rearrangement uses TRBV18 and TRBJ2-1, with D possibly matching TRBD2 (6 bases). The V gene's germline CDR1 is KGHSH and CDR2 LQKENI. This CDR3 spans 16 amino acids. Trimming cost V 2 bases and J 3 bases, with 14 bases left between them. The CDR3 bases are TGTGCCAGCTCACCAGGGGGTAGCGGAAACTACAATGAGCAGTTCTTC. Translated, it gives CASSPGGSGNYNEQFF.